This T cell receptor beta chain was observed in a study of cytomegalovirus exposure and HLA in healthy donors. Study summary: Findings of an earlier analysis included some 120 million unique TCR beta sequences from some 190 million T cells.

It was with 60 Vbeta and 13 Jbeta primers that the PCR ran. Profiled with immunoSEQ multiplex PCR; TCRdb holds only in-frame clones, not every one. Counted here are around 200,000 clones, roughly 85% occurring once; the ten biggest clones make up about 2.5%. Trimming at V came to 0 bases and at J to 5 bases, leaving 10 bases not matched to a gene. Per germline, CDR1 MRHNA and CDR2 SNTAGT. CDR3 length: 18 amino acids. Source material: PBMCs. The rearrangement uses TRBV6-4 and TRBJ2-1, with 10 bases identical to TRBD2. The sequence was collected from a woman aged 45 to 65 in good health and CMV-seronegative. The CDR3 nucleotides read TGTGCCAGCAGTGACTCGAACCTACCCGGGACTAGCGACAATGAGCAGTTCTTC. Protein sequence: CASSDSNLPGTSDNEQFF.